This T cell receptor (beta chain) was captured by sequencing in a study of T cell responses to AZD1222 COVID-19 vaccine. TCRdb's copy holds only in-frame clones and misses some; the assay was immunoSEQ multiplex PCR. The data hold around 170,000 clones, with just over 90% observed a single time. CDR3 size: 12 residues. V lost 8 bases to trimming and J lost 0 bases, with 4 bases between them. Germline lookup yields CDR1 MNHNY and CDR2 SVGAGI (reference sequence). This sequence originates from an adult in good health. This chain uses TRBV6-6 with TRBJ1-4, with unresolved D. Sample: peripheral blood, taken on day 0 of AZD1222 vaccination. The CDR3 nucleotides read TGTGCCAGCTCCCCAACTAATGAAAAACTGTTTTTT. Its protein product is CASSPTNEKLFF.